There are many counts of the clone carrying this T cell receptor (beta chain). Bulk TCR library preparation followed previously described methods with listed TCR primers. TCRdb independently ran MiXCR on the PCR reads; one entry per CDR3 protein. The sample has under 800,000 distinct CDR3 sequences; less than 30% are singletons. The sample comes from a study of molecular identifiers for immune sequencing clone quantification. This CDR3 comprises 16 residues. Germline V CDR1 and CDR2: KGHDR, SFDVKD. The germline V and J ends were trimmed by 2 bases and 3 bases, with 12 bases remaining between them. The receptor was isolated from a human donor in good health. Some libraries in this study had Jurkat cell RNA spiked in. The rearrangement joins TRBV24-1 to TRBJ2-2, with D perhaps TRBD1 (6 bases). Specimen: naive CD8+ T cells from blood, with Jurkat cell RNA spiked in. Subset in this sample: FACS-sorted CD8+CD4-CCR7+CD45RA+ naive T cells. CDR3: CATSDSTGADTGELFF. The CDR3 coding sequence is TGTGCCACCAGTGATTCGACAGGAGCGGACACCGGGGAGCTGTTTTTT.